What follows are 30 T cell receptor beta chains derived from one specimen sequenced in a study of naive CD8 T cells in extremely preterm neonates. Preterm samples came from extremely preterm deliveries at roughly 22-29 weeks. The antigens these receptors bind are not known. Profiling relied on immunoSEQ multiplex PCR, and the TCRdb table lists in-frame clones only, not all of them. Seen here are 21,000 or so clones, approximately 88% observed once, and the top ten hold roughly 1%. Whole-study results and caveats: Preterm CDR3s were shorter than older groups', with fewer N additions and less trimming.

Material: naive CD8+ T cells from cord blood. Receptors originate from a boy who was born preterm.

This clone was counted a few times. Other nucleotide sequences in the sample specify the same CDR3. The gene calls are TRBV9 and TRBJ1-4, with a tentative D call TRBD1 (5 bases). Germline CDR1 SGDLS, CDR2 YYNGEE. Trimming removed 0 bases from V and 0 bases from J, with 6 bases in between. The CDR3 length is 15 residues. The CDR3 DNA follows: TGTGCCAGCAGCGTAGGGGGCGCAACTAATGAAAAACTGTTTTTT. Its translation: CASSVGGATNEKLFF. The full variable domain, completed using reference TRBV9 and TRBJ1-4, is DSGVTQTPKHLITATGQRVTLRCSPRSGDLSVYWYQQSLDQGLQFLIQYYNGEERAKGNILERFSAQQFPDLHSELNLSSLELGDSALYFCASSVGGATNEKLFFGSGTQLSVL.

This chain connects TRBV4-3 to TRBJ1-2; D is perhaps TRBD1 (5 bases). The germline V gene has CDR1 LGHNA and CDR2 YSLEER. Trimming pared 0 bases from V and 2 bases from J, leaving 7 bases between. This CDR3 has 14 amino acids. The CDR3 is CASSQDRTNYGYTF. CDR3 bases: TGCGCCAGCAGCCAAGATCGGACAAACTATGGCTACACCTTC.

In this sample, this clone turned up a few times. The rearrangement uses TRBV10-1 and TRBJ2-7, with D uncertain. V dropped 3 bases and J dropped 3 bases, with 3 bases sitting between them. The CDR3 spans 11 residues. Germline V gene sequence: CDR1 WNHNN, CDR2 SYGVQD (reference sequence). CDR3 residues: CASSDNYEQYF. The CDR3 region has the DNA TGCGCCAGCAGTGACAACTACGAGCAGTACTTC.

This chain connects TRBV27 to TRBJ2-1; 8 bases are shared with TRBD1. There are 15 residues in the CDR3. Germline V lookup: CDR1 MNHEY, CDR2 SMNVEV (reference sequence). Losses at the gene ends were 5 bases for V and 0 bases for J; bases not matched to a gene: 3. CDR3 in amino acids: CASSVTGGSYNEQFF. The CDR3 DNA is TGTGCCAGCAGTGTAACAGGGGGCTCCTACAATGAGCAGTTCTTC.

The V gene is TRBV27, the J gene TRBJ1-1, with TRBD1 matching over 7 bases. CDR3 length: 12 residues. Germline CDR1 MNHEY, CDR2 SMNVEV (reference sequence). With V trimmed by 2 bases and J by 6 bases, 0 bases remained unmatched. The CDR3 reads CASSLQGAEAFF. CDR3 nucleotides: TGTGCCAGCAGTTTACAGGGGGCTGAAGCTTTCTTT.

This chain connects TRBV25-1 to TRBJ1-2; D call uncertain. The CDR3 sequence is 13 residues long. Per germline, CDR1 MGHDK and CDR2 SYGVNS. Trimming removed 0 bases from V and 2 bases from J, with 4 bases in between. The CDR3 here is CASSEYQNYGYTF. The CDR3 DNA reads TGTGCCAGCAGTGAATATCAGAACTATGGCTACACCTTC.

This clone was detected only once. V usage is TRBV29-1 and J usage is TRBJ2-7, with TRBD1 matching 7 bases. The CDR3 is 11 amino acids. With V trimmed by 6 bases and J by 6 bases, 5 bases remained unmatched. Germline V gene sequence: CDR1 SQVTM, CDR2 ANQGSEA. Here the CDR3 DNA reads TGCAGCGTCCAACCAGGGGGCGAGCAGTACTTC. Protein sequence: CSVQPGGEQYF.

The chain couples TRBV10-3 to TRBJ2-5; 7 nucleotides agree with TRBD1. The J call may not be correct, given that the DNA end is closer to TRBJ2-7. The CDR3 contains 12 residues. Germline V gene sequence: CDR1 ENHRY, CDR2 SYGVKD. The CDR3 here is CAIRDSVYEQYF. The CDR3 DNA reads TGTGCCATCCGGGACAGTGTCTACGAGCAGTACTTC.

There are a few counts of this clone. The CDR3 sequence: CASSLQGAGELFF. The CDR3 nucleotides are TGTGCCAGCAGTTTACAGGGGGCCGGGGAGCTGTTTTTT. The rearrangement joins TRBV27 to TRBJ2-2; 7 nucleotides align to TRBD1. This CDR3 has 13 amino acids. Looked up from germline, CDR1 is MNHEY and CDR2 is SMNVEV (reference sequence). V trimming: 2 bases; J trimming: 6 bases; junction bases outside the gene matches: 0.

The chain carries TRBV9 and TRBJ2-3, with D tentatively TRBD2 (6 bases). V was shortened by 0 bases and J by 4 bases, with 9 bases between the two germline ends. CDR3 length equals 14 residues. Germline CDR1 is SGDLS and CDR2 is YYNGEE. CDR3 DNA sequence: TGTGCCAGCAGCGTAGCTGGAGGGGCAGATACGCAGTATTTT. As protein: CASSVAGGADTQYF. Looking up the rest from reference TRBV9 and TRBJ2-3 gives the full variable domain: DSGVTQTPKHLITATGQRVTLRCSPRSGDLSVYWYQQSLDQGLQFLIQYYNGEERAKGNILERFSAQQFPDLHSELNLSSLELGDSALYFCASSVAGGADTQYFGPGTRLTVL.

This rearrangement joins TRBV9 to TRBJ2-2; D could derive from TRBD1 or TRBD2 (6 bases each). The CDR3 is 14 residues long. Germline V CDR1 and CDR2: SGDLS, YYNGEE. V was trimmed by 3 bases and J by 4 bases, leaving 10 bases between them. The CDR3 DNA reads as TGTGCCAGCAGCGACAGGGACTTCACCGGGGAGCTGTTTTTT. It is translated as CASSDRDFTGELFF.

The chain uses TRBV7-9 and TRBJ2-5; TRBD1 agrees at 9 bases. The CDR3 length is 13 residues. V was clipped by 3 bases and J by 4 bases; unmatched bases: 0. The V gene's germline CDR1 is SEHNR and CDR2 FQNEAQ (reference sequence). As DNA, the CDR3 is TGTGCCAGCAGCTTGACAGGGGGAGAGACCCAGTACTTC. The encoded protein is CASSLTGGETQYF.

CDR3 sequence (DNA): TGTGCCAGCAGCGTAGACCTTACAGGGGTCAACTATGGCTACACCTTC. As protein: CASSVDLTGVNYGYTF. V is TRBV9 and J is TRBJ1-2; TRBD1 aligns across 7 bases. Trimming cost V 0 bases and J 2 bases; bases outside gene matches: 7. Germline V gene lookup returns CDR1 SGDLS and CDR2 YYNGEE. The CDR3 spans 16 residues.

The V call is TRBV6-5, the J call TRBJ2-7; a weak D match, TRBD1 (5 bases). Trimming cost V 4 bases and J 0 bases, with 16 bases left between them. The CDR3 runs 16 residues. Germline V gene data show CDR1 as MNHEY and CDR2 as SVGAGI. CDR3 sequence (DNA): TGTGCCAGCAGTTTCTCAAGGAAGGACAACTCCTACGAGCAGTACTTC. Amino acids: CASSFSRKDNSYEQYF.

The rearrangement joins TRBV19 to TRBJ2-4; D is unresolved. In germline, CDR1 is LNHDA, CDR2 SQIVND (reference sequence). V was pared by 3 bases and J by 1 base, with 7 bases between. The CDR3 is made up of 14 amino acids. The DNA of the CDR3 is TGTGCCAGTAGTATTGACGGGGCCAAAAACATTCAGTACTTC. This codes for CASSIDGAKNIQYF.

The chain recombines TRBV30 with TRBJ1-2; 9 nucleotides line up with TRBD1. The ends lost 5 bases at V and 2 bases at J; junction bases unmatched: 9. The CDR3 runs to 15 residues. Germline loops: CDR1 GTSNPN, CDR2 SVGIG (reference sequence). The CDR3 region has the DNA TGTGCCTGGGTTCCGGGACAGGGCCTCAACTATGGCTACACCTTC. Its protein is CAWVPGQGLNYGYTF.

CDR3 nucleotide sequence: TGTGCCAGCCGGGACAATAACTATGGCTACACCTTC. Translation gives CASRDNNYGYTF. V gene TRBV6-4 combines with J gene TRBJ1-2; possible D gene TRBD1, 6 bases. The germline V gene encodes CDR1 MRHNA and CDR2 SNTAGT. V was clipped by 8 bases and J by 1 base, with 8 bases between them. CDR3 length: 12 amino acids.

V gene TRBV20-1 combines with J gene TRBJ1-2; no clear D. Trimming pared 5 bases from V and 2 bases from J, leaving 6 bases between. The CDR3 has 11 residues. CDR1 DFQATT and CDR2 SNEGSKA come from the germline V gene (reference sequence). In DNA form, the CDR3 reads TGCAGTGCTGTACTAAACTATGGCTACACCTTC. Its translation: CSAVLNYGYTF.

The chain combines TRBV10-1 with TRBJ2-2; 9 bases line up with TRBD2. Looked up from germline, CDR1 is WNHNN and CDR2 is SYGVQD (reference sequence). The CDR3 has 15 residues. V lost 3 bases to trimming and J lost 3 bases; unmatched junction nucleotides: 2. Written as DNA, the CDR3 is TGCGCCAGCAGTGAAAAGCGGGGGGACACCGGGGAGCTGTTTTTT. This translates into CASSEKRGDTGELFF.

The chain couples TRBV5-7 to TRBJ1-2; D perhaps matches TRBD1 (5 bases). TRBV5-7 is identified as an open reading frame with a role that is uncertain. This CDR3 comprises 11 residues. V was pared by 4 bases and J by 4 bases, with 5 bases between. The CDR3 DNA is TGTGCCAGCAGCGACAGCTATGGCTACACCTTC. Translated: CASSDSYGYTF.

To note about this clone: The sample holds other DNA sequences that translate to the same CDR3. In DNA, the CDR3 is TGTGCCAGCAGCGTCGGAACAGGGGGCACTGAAGCTTTCTTT. Amino acids: CASSVGTGGTEAFF. The V gene is TRBV9, the J gene TRBJ1-1; 8 bases match TRBD1. CDR3 length: 14 residues. Germline-derived CDR1 and CDR2 are SGDLS and YYNGEE. The trim removed 2 bases at V and 4 bases at J, leaving 4 bases unmatched.

The chain recombines TRBV27 with TRBJ1-6; possibly TRBD1 for D (6 bases). The V gene's germline CDR1 is MNHEY and CDR2 SMNVEV (reference sequence). V was trimmed by 4 bases and J by 0 bases, leaving 10 bases between them. This CDR3 region has 16 residues. The CDR3 sequence is CASSSTGSSYNSPLHF. CDR3 sequence (DNA): TGTGCCAGCAGTTCAACAGGGAGCTCCTATAATTCACCCCTCCACTTT.

The V gene is TRBV6-1, the J gene TRBJ2-2; D assignment may be TRBD1 or TRBD2 (6 bases each). CDR1 MNHNS and CDR2 SASEGT come from the germline V gene. CDR3 length: 13 residues. V was cut by 6 bases and J by 4 bases, with 9 bases left in between. The CDR3 region is CASRPGATGELFF. The CDR3 bases are TGTGCCAGCAGGCCGGGGGCCACCGGGGAGCTGTTTTTT.

Regarding this clone: The identical CDR3 is also encoded by other nucleotide sequences in the sample. This sequence joins TRBV6-5 and TRBJ1-1; D ambiguous. The CDR3 is made up of 11 amino acids. From germline, CDR1 is MNHEY and CDR2 SVGAGI. Trimming cost V 2 bases and J 5 bases, with 3 bases left between them. The CDR3 spells CASSYGTEAFF. For the CDR3, the DNA is TGTGCCAGCAGTTACGGGACTGAAGCTTTCTTT.

This chain joins TRBV30 and TRBJ1-6; 9 bases are a match to TRBD1. Trimming took 1 base from V and 5 from J; bases not matched to a gene: 0. The CDR3 covers 14 residues. Germline loops: CDR1 GTSNPN, CDR2 SVGIG (reference sequence). As DNA, the CDR3 is TGTGCCTGGAGTGACAGGGGGCATAATTCACCCCTCCACTTT. Translation gives CAWSDRGHNSPLHF.

The J gene is TRBJ2-3, the V gene TRBV30, with TRBD2 matching 11 bases. Germline V gene sequence: CDR1 GTSNPN, CDR2 SVGIG (reference sequence). This CDR3 is built from 14 residues. The J segment lost 2 bases and the V segment lost 4 bases, leaving 2 bases of the junction unmatched. In DNA, the CDR3 is TGTGCCTGGACTAGCGGGGGGCCCACAGATACGCAGTATTTT. Its protein product is CAWTSGGPTDTQYF. Supplemented by reference TRBV30 and TRBJ2-3, the full variable domain reads SQTIHQWPATLVQPVGSPLSLECTVEGTSNPNLYWYRQAAGRGLQLLFYSVGIGQISSEVPQNLSASRPQDRQFILSSKKLLLSDSGFYLCAWTSGGPTDTQYFGPGTRLTVL.

The rearrangement uses TRBV9 and TRBJ2-5; TRBD1 matches at 9 bases. The CDR3 spans 15 residues. J was trimmed by 5 bases and V by 0 bases; bases with no gene match: 5. CDR1 and CDR2 (germline): SGDLS, YYNGEE. For the CDR3, the DNA is TGTGCCAGCAGCGTAGCGGGACAGGGCCTCGAGACCCAGTACTTC. This translates into CASSVAGQGLETQYF.

The chain couples TRBV7-7 to TRBJ2-1; TRBD2 is a possible D gene (7 bases). The CDR3 is 12 residues long. The V and J ends lost 0 bases and 12 bases respectively, with 9 bases between them. Germline V CDR1 and CDR2: SSHAT, FNYEAQ (reference sequence). CDR3 bases: TGTGCCAGCAGCTTAGCGGGGGGGCCGCAGTTCTTC. Amino acid sequence: CASSLAGGPQFF.

The rearrangement uses TRBV29-1 and TRBJ2-7; possibly TRBD1 or TRBD2 for D (6 bases each). The germline V and J ends were trimmed by 4 bases and 0 bases, with 13 bases remaining between them. This CDR3 has 14 residues. Germline-derived CDR1 and CDR2 are SQVTM and ANQGSEA. CDR3: CSVGGGSNSYEQYF. In DNA, the CDR3 is TGCAGCGTTGGAGGGGGGTCGAACTCCTACGAGCAGTACTTC.

This clone was seen a single time. The gene calls are TRBV9 and TRBJ2-1; 11 bases match TRBD2. The CDR3 has 17 residues. V gave up 0 bases and J gave up 0 bases; unmatched junction bases: 2. Germline CDR1 SGDLS, CDR2 YYNGEE. The CDR3 is CASSVASGGRSYNEQFF. CDR3 sequence (DNA): TGTGCCAGCAGCGTAGCTAGCGGGGGGCGCTCCTACAATGAGCAGTTCTTC.